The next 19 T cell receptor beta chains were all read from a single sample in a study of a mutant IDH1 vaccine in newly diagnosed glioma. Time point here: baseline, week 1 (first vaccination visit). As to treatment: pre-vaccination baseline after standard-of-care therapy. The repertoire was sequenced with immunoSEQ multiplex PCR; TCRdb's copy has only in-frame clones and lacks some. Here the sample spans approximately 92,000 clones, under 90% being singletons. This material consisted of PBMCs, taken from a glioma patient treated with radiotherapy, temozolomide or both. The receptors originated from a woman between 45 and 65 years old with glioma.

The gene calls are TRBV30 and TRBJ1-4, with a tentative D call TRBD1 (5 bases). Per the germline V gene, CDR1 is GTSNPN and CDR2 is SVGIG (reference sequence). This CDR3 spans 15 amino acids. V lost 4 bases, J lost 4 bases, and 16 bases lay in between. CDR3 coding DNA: TGTGCCTGGATTCCCGCGGGGCGGGATAATGAAAAACTGTTTTTT. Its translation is CAWIPAGRDNEKLFF.

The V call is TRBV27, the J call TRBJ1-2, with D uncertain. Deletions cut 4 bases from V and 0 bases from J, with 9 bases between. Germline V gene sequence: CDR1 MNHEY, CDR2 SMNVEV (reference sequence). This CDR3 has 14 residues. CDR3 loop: CASSYGSTNYGYTF. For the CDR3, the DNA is TGTGCCAGCAGTTACGGCAGCACTAACTATGGCTACACCTTC.

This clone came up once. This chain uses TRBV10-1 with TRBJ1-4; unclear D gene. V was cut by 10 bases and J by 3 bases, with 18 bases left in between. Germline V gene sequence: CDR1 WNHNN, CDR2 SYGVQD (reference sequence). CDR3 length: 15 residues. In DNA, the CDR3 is TGCGCCACCCCCGGTAGAGGACGGGCTAATGAAAAACTGTTTTTT. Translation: CATPGRGRANEKLFF.

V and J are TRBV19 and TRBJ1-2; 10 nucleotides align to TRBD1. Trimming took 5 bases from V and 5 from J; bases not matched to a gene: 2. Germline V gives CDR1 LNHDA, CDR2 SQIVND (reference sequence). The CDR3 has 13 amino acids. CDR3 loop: CASSAGQGYGYTF. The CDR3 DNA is TGTGCCAGTAGTGCGGGACAGGGGTATGGCTACACCTTC. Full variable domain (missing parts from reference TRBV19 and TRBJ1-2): DGGITQSPKYLFRKEGQNVTLSCEQNLNHDAMYWYRQDPGQGLRLIYYSQIVNDFQKGDIAEGYSVSREKKESFPLTVTSAQKNPTAFYLCASSAGQGYGYTFGSGTRLTVV.

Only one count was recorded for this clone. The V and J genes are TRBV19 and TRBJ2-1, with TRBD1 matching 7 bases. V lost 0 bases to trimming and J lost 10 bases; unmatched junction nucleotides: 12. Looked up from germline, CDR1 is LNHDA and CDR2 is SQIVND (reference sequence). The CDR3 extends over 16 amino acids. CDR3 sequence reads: CASSIEGDRMGREQFF. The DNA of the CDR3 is TGTGCCAGTAGTATAGAGGGGGACAGAATGGGCCGAGAGCAGTTCTTC.

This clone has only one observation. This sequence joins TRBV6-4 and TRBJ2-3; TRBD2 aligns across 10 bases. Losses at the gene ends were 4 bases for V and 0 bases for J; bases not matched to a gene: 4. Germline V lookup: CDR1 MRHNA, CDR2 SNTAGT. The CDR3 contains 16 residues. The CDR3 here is CASSGLAGDSTDTQYF. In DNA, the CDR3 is TGTGCCAGCAGTGGCCTAGCGGGGGATAGCACAGATACGCAGTATTTT.

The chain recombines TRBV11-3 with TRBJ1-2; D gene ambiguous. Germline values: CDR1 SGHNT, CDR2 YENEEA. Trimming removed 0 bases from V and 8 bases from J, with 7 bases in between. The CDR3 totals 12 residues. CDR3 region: CASSLDLEGYTF. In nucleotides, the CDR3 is TGTGCCAGCAGCTTAGATCTGGAGGGCTACACCTTC.

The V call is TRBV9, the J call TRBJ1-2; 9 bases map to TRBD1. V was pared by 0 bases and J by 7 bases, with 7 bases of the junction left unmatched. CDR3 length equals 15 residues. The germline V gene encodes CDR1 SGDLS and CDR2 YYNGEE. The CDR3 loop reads CASSVATGQGAGYTF. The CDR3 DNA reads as TGTGCCAGCAGCGTAGCTACGGGACAGGGTGCTGGCTACACCTTC.

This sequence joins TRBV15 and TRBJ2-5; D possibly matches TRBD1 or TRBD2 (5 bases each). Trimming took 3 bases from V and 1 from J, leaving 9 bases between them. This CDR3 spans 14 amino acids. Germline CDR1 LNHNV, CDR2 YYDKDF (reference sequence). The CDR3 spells CATSSGTSQETQYF. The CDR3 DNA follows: TGTGCCACCAGCAGCGGGACGAGCCAAGAGACCCAGTACTTC.

The CDR3 here is CASSLGQGGTEAFF. CDR3 nucleotides: TGCGCCAGCAGCTTGGGACAGGGGGGCACTGAAGCTTTCTTT. This chain uses TRBV5-1 with TRBJ1-1; 9 bases fit TRBD1. J lost 4 bases, V lost 0 bases, and 1 base had no gene match. CDR1 is SGHRS, CDR2 YFSETQ, per germline. The CDR3 covers 14 residues.

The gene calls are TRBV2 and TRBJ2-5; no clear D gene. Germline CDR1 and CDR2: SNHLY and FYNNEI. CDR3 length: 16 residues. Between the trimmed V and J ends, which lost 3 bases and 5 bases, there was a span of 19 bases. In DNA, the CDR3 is TGTGCCAGCAGTGATCCCCGAGGCGATAACAAGGAGACCCAGTACTTC. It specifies CASSDPRGDNKETQYF.

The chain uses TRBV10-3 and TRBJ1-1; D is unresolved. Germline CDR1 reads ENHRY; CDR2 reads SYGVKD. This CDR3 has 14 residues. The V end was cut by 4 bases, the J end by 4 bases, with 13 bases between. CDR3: CAISGGGDGTEAFF. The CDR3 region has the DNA TGTGCCATCAGTGGCGGTGGGGATGGCACTGAAGCTTTCTTT.

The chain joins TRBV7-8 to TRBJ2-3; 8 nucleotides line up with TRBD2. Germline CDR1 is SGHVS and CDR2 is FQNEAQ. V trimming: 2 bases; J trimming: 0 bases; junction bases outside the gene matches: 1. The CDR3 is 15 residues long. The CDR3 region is CASSLSGGSTDTQYF. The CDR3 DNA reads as TGTGCCAGCAGCTTAAGCGGGGGTAGCACAGATACGCAGTATTTT.

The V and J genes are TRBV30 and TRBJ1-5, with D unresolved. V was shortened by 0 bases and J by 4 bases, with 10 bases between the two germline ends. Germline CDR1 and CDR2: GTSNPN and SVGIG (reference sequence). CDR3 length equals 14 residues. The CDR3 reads CAWSVRSFNQPQHF. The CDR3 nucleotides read TGTGCCTGGAGTGTCCGGTCGTTTAATCAGCCCCAGCATTTT.

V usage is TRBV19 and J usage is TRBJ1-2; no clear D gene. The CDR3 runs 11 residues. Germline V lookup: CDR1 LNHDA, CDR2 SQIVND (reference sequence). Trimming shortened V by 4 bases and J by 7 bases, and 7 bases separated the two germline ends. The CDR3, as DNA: TGTGCCAGTAGTACTTCGGGTGGCTACACCTTC. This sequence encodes CASSTSGGYTF.

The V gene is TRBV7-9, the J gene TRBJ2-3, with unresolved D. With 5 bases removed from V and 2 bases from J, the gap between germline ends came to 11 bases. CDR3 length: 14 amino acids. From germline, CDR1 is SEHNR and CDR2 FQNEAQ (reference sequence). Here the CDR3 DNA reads TGTGCCAGCAGCCCGAGAGGAGTCACAGATACGCAGTATTTT. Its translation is CASSPRGVTDTQYF.

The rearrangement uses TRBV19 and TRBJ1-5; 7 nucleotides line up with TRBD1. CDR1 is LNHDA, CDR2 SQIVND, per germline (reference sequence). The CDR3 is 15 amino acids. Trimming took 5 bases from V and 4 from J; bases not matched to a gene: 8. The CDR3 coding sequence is TGTGCCAGTAGTCCTCGGGACAGTTGGAATCAGCCCCAGCATTTT. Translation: CASSPRDSWNQPQHF. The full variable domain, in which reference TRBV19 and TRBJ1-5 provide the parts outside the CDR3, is DGGITQSPKYLFRKEGQNVTLSCEQNLNHDAMYWYRQDPGQGLRLIYYSQIVNDFQKGDIAEGYSVSREKKESFPLTVTSAQKNPTAFYLCASSPRDSWNQPQHFGDGTRLSIL.

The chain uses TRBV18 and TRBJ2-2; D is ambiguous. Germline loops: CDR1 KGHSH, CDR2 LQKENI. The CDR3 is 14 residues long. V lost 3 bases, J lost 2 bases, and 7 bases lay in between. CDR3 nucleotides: TGTGCCAGCTCACCTGGTCGCAACACCGGGGAGCTGTTTTTT. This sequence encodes CASSPGRNTGELFF.

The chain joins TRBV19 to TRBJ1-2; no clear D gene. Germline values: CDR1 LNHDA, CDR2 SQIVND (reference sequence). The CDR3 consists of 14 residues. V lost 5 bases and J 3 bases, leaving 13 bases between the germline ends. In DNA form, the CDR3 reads TGTGCCAGTAGTTACACGATAACAGACTATGGCTACACCTTC. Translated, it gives CASSYTITDYGYTF.